This TCR beta chain originates from a study of CD8 T cells in ankylosing spondylitis. This clonotype appeared many times. The target antigen is unknown. Germline V gene lookup returns CDR1 DFQATT and CDR2 SNEGSKA (reference sequence). The CDR3 runs to 13 residues. Trimming left V 8 bases short and J 9 bases short, with 20 bases between. The study's findings and limits: Some of these motif variants have turned up before, in reports on reactive arthritis synovial fluid and blood. Ankylosing spondylitis blood appeared to carry a characteristic TCR beta motif of under ten highly homologous variants. Disease-linked clones, CD8+, were relatively rare in peripheral blood.

5'-RACE, quantitative and with molecular barcodes, yielded the TCR beta libraries. TCRdb recomputed calls from the 5' RACE reads with MiXCR, one row per CDR3 protein. Altogether roughly 130,000 distinct CDR3 sequences are present, roughly 8% being singletons, with the ten largest covering about 7.3%. This TCR derives from a male donor with ankylosing spondylitis. V usage is TRBV20-1 and J usage is TRBJ1-3; D unresolved. Sequencing was performed on synovial fluid, either unsorted or a sorted T cell fraction (not recorded which). The CDR3 nucleotides are TGCAGTACCCGGGTGAGGGCCTCAGGCACCATATATTTT. Translated, it gives CSTRVRASGTIYF.